This TCR beta chain was captured by sequencing in a study of molecular identifiers for immune sequencing clone quantification. Overall study results and limits: Effector cells kept over 98% of their molecules in clones above 20 RNA copies, while naive cells kept under 1% there. Jurkat TCR RNA spiked in from one cell could reportedly be detected among some 980,000 naive cells.

CDR3 length equals 14 residues. Germline V gene data show CDR1 as SQVTM and CDR2 as ANQGSEA. The V gene lost 1 base and the J gene lost 1 base, with 10 bases spanning the gap. This clonotype was recorded many times. Its antigen is still unknown. TCRdb redid the calling of the PCR reads with MiXCR, one entry per CDR3 protein. The data hold 490,000 or so distinct CDR3 sequences, with 25% observed a single time. The chain couples TRBV29-1 to TRBJ1-1; D might be TRBD1 (6 bases). The sequence derives from a human donor in good health. Some libraries in this study had Jurkat cell RNA spiked in. The specimen was naive CD8+ T cells from blood, with Jurkat cell RNA spiked in. Sample subset: FACS-sorted CD8+CD4-CCR7+CD45RA+ naive T cells. The CDR3 DNA reads TGCAGCGTTGAAGTATGGACAGAGAACACTGAAGCTTTCTTT. Protein sequence: CSVEVWTENTEAFF.